The 25 T cell receptor beta chains in this list originate from one sample, sequenced in a study of radiotherapy plus CTLA-4 blockade in lung cancer. The repertoire was sequenced with immunoSEQ multiplex PCR; TCRdb's copy has only in-frame clones and lacks some. The sample carries 120,000 or so clones, approximately 84% recorded once. Here the sequenced sample was peripheral blood, taken from a patient treated with radiotherapy plus ipilimumab. Receptors originate from a human donor with non-small cell lung cancer who had a partial response to radiotherapy plus ipilimumab.

This chain links TRBV5-1 with TRBJ2-6; D not certain. V was pared by 2 bases and J by 4 bases, with 4 bases between. The V gene's germline CDR1 is SGHRS and CDR2 YFSETQ. The CDR3 has 13 amino acids. The CDR3 is CASSLIGANVLTF. The CDR3 coding sequence is TGCGCCAGCAGCTTAATAGGGGCCAACGTCCTGACTTTC. The full variable domain, in which reference TRBV5-1 and TRBJ2-6 provide the parts outside the CDR3, is KAGVTQTPRYLIKTRGQQVTLSCSPISGHRSVSWYQQTPGQGLQFLFEYFSETQRNKGNFPGRFSGRQFSNSRSEMNVSTLELGDSALYLCASSLIGANVLTFGAGSRLTVL.

The chain uses TRBV21-1 and TRBJ2-3; TRBD2, the table's D call, lacks a check against the DNA. TRBV21-1 is given as a pseudogene. The CDR3 runs to 11 residues. DNA for the CDR3: TGTGCCAGCCACGACGGGGATACGCAGTATTTT. Translation: CASHDGDTQYF.

The sample holds a few counts of this clone. The chain uses TRBV28 and TRBJ1-4; D may be TRBD1 (5 bases). The germline gives CDR1 MDHEN, CDR2 SYDVKM. CDR3 length: 17 amino acids. V lost 7 bases and J lost 2, with 20 bases in between. The CDR3 loop is CASTTPLGGGTNEKLFF. CDR3 bases: TGTGCCAGCACCACTCCCCTTGGGGGAGGCACTAATGAAAAACTGTTTTTT.

V gene TRBV28 combines with J gene TRBJ1-5, with D unclear. The CDR3 covers 15 residues. V lost 5 bases and J lost 2, with 13 bases in between. In germline, CDR1 is MDHEN, CDR2 SYDVKM. CDR3 loop: CASSPTGSGNQPQHF. In DNA form, the CDR3 reads TGTGCCAGCAGTCCGACGGGGTCTGGCAATCAGCCCCAGCATTTT.

This clone appeared a few times. The chain links TRBV27 to TRBJ1-5; D is undetermined. Germline CDR1 MNHEY, CDR2 SMNVEV (reference sequence). The CDR3 runs to 12 residues. V shed 4 bases and J shed 5 bases, with 6 bases lying between them. CDR3: CASSSGHQPQHF. CDR3 DNA: TGTGCCAGCAGTTCGGGTCATCAGCCCCAGCATTTT.

The chain recombines TRBV6-1 with TRBJ2-1, with 13 bases matching TRBD2. CDR3 length: 14 amino acids. The germline V gene encodes CDR1 MNHNS and CDR2 SASEGT. J was trimmed by 8 bases and V by 10 bases; bases with no gene match: 8. The CDR3 sequence: CAISGLAGLYEQFF. The CDR3 DNA reads as TGTGCCATCTCGGGACTAGCGGGATTGTATGAGCAGTTCTTC.

The CDR3 spells CASSSRQGLAPGNTEAFF. The CDR3, as DNA: TGCGCCAGCAGCTCACGACAGGGGTTGGCTCCGGGGAACACTGAAGCTTTCTTT. This sequence joins TRBV5-1 and TRBJ1-1; TRBD1 matches at 8 bases. With V trimmed by 3 bases and J by 1 base, 14 bases remained unmatched. Germline V CDR1 and CDR2: SGHRS, YFSETQ. The CDR3 sequence is 18 residues long.

The gene calls are TRBV4-1 and TRBJ1-2; the match to TRBD1 covers 7 bases. The length of the CDR3 is 16 residues. Germline trimming cut 2 bases from V and 0 bases from J; bases unmatched to any gene: 6. Germline loops: CDR1 MGHRA, CDR2 YSYEKL. The DNA of the CDR3 is TGCGCCAGCAGCCAAACTAACAGGGGATCTAACTATGGCTACACCTTC. It is translated as CASSQTNRGSNYGYTF.

The genes are TRBV6-5 and TRBJ1-1; D is ambiguous. Between the trimmed V and J ends, which lost 6 bases and 1 base, there was a span of 3 bases. The CDR3 is 11 residues long. Germline CDR1 reads MNHEY; CDR2 reads SVGAGI. CDR3 nucleotide sequence: TGTGCCAGCAGACAGAACACTGAAGCTTTCTTT. This gives the protein CASRQNTEAFF.

The rearrangement joins TRBV10-3 to TRBJ1-1; D might be TRBD1 (5 bases). The V gene's germline CDR1 is ENHRY and CDR2 SYGVKD. The CDR3 has 16 residues. V shed 4 bases and J shed 8 bases, with 23 bases lying between them. The CDR3 loop is CAISGGAGFGHLEAFF. The CDR3 DNA reads as TGTGCCATCAGTGGCGGGGCCGGGTTTGGACACCTCGAAGCTTTCTTT.

The chain couples TRBV7-2 to TRBJ1-2; D is possibly TRBD1 (6 bases). Trimming left V 5 bases short and J 7 bases short, with 14 bases between. Germline-derived CDR1 and CDR2 are SGHTA and FQGNSA. This CDR3 region has 13 residues. CDR3 nucleotide sequence: TGTGCCAGCAGCACAGGACAGTATCGTGGCTACACCTTC. It codes for CASSTGQYRGYTF.

The chain carries TRBV28 and TRBJ1-1; tentatively, D is TRBD1 (6 bases). V lost 5 bases, J lost 1 base, and 14 bases lay in between. CDR1 and CDR2 from the germline V gene are MDHEN and SYDVKM. The CDR3 is made up of 15 amino acids. CDR3 DNA: TGTGCCAGCAGTCCTTTGGACAGACCGAACACTGAAGCTTTCTTT. Protein product: CASSPLDRPNTEAFF.

The gene calls are TRBV19 and TRBJ1-1; possibly TRBD1 for D (5 bases). CDR3 length: 14 residues. The V end was cut by 5 bases, the J end by 4 bases, with 14 bases between. Germline V gene sequence: CDR1 LNHDA, CDR2 SQIVND (reference sequence). CDR3: CASSVVAGGTEAFF. CDR3 DNA: TGTGCCAGTAGTGTCGTCGCGGGGGGCACTGAAGCTTTCTTT.

CDR3 loop: CASSKRSHFTGELFF. The CDR3 DNA sequence: TGTGCCAGCAGCAAGCGGTCACATTTCACCGGGGAGCTGTTTTTT. The V gene is TRBV6-1, the J gene TRBJ2-2; perhaps TRBD2 as D (5 bases). Trimming removed 6 bases at V and 4 bases at J, with 15 bases between. Germline lookup yields CDR1 MNHNS and CDR2 SASEGT. The CDR3 spans 15 residues.

This chain joins TRBV7-8 and TRBJ1-1, with TRBD1 identical over 9 bases. The CDR3 extends over 14 amino acids. Germline CDR1 is SGHVS and CDR2 is FQNEAQ. Trimming at V came to 4 bases and at J to 1 base, leaving 1 base not matched to a gene. The CDR3 region has the DNA TGTGCCAGCAGCTGGGACAGGGCGAACACTGAAGCTTTCTTT. Its translation is CASSWDRANTEAFF.

This clone showed up just a few times. V gene TRBV5-1 combines with J gene TRBJ2-5; TRBD1 matches at 7 bases. This CDR3 region has 16 residues. The junction had 8 bases not matched to a gene; V was cut back by 0 bases and J by 3 bases. In germline, CDR1 is SGHRS, CDR2 YFSETQ. The CDR3 DNA reads as TGCGCCAGCAGCTTGGCACAGGGGCCGAGAGAAGAGACCCAGTACTTC. This gives the protein CASSLAQGPREETQYF.

The rearrangement uses TRBV27 and TRBJ2-2; the match to TRBD2 covers 10 bases. The germline V gene encodes CDR1 MNHEY and CDR2 SMNVEV (reference sequence). J was trimmed by 6 bases and V by 1 base; bases with no gene match: 23. This CDR3 is built from 22 residues. CDR3 residues: CASSLFGPSGSRPGVYPGELFF. DNA of the CDR3: TGTGCCAGCAGTTTATTCGGGCCTAGCGGGAGTAGGCCGGGTGTATACCCCGGGGAGCTGTTTTTT.

The rearrangement uses TRBV18 and TRBJ2-3; the D gene is possibly TRBD2 (5 bases). Germline CDR1 reads KGHSH; CDR2 reads LQKENI. The CDR3 runs 17 residues. With 0 bases removed from V and 3 bases from J, the gap between germline ends came to 16 bases. The CDR3 region is CASSPPGLRIGTDTQYF. CDR3 DNA: TGTGCCAGCTCACCACCCGGACTGCGAATAGGTACAGATACGCAGTATTTT.

This sequence joins TRBV7-3 and TRBJ2-7; unclear D gene. Germline CDR1 is SGHTA and CDR2 is FQGTGA. The CDR3 is 13 amino acids. The CDR3 DNA is TGTGCCGGCAGCCGGATTAGGAGTGCCGAGCAGTACGTC. Its translation: CAGSRIRSAEQYV.

Written as DNA, the CDR3 is TGTGCCAGCAGCTGGGGACAGAGCGCAGGAAACACCATATATTTT. Its protein is CASSWGQSAGNTIYF. The chain links TRBV5-4 to TRBJ1-3; the match to TRBD1 covers 7 bases. V was clipped by 3 bases and J by 4 bases; unmatched bases: 7. CDR1 SGHNT and CDR2 YYREEE come from the germline V gene (reference sequence). This CDR3 has 15 amino acids. The full variable domain, its missing parts supplied by reference TRBV5-4 and TRBJ1-3, is ETGVTQSPTHLIKTRGQQVTLRCSSQSGHNTVSWYQQALGQGPQFIFQYYREEENGRGNFPPRFSGLQFPNYSSELNVNALELDDSALYLCASSWGQSAGNTIYFGEGSWLTVV.

This chain uses TRBV6-6 with TRBJ1-2; D is ambiguous. Germline V gene lookup returns CDR1 MNHNY and CDR2 SVGAGI (reference sequence). V lost 2 bases, J lost 8 bases, and 15 bases lay in between. The CDR3 covers 14 residues. CDR3 nucleotides: TGTGCCAGCAGTTACGTAGGCAACGCGGGAGGCTACACCTTC. Translating gives CASSYVGNAGGYTF.

The chain has TRBV5-6 and TRBJ1-3; TRBD1 aligns across 8 bases. CDR3 length: 15 residues. Germline V CDR1 and CDR2: SGHDT, YYEEEE. V lost 0 bases and J lost 7; bases outside the gene matches: 6. The CDR3 spells CASSLGQGSPNTIYF. CDR3 nucleotide sequence: TGTGCCAGCAGCTTGGGACAGGGGTCGCCGAACACCATATATTTT.

This clone has at least ten counts. The chain is built from TRBV13 and TRBJ2-2; D gene ambiguous. This CDR3 is built from 12 residues. Germline V CDR1 and CDR2: PRHDT, FYEKMQ (reference sequence). V lost 5 bases and J lost 4, with 5 bases in between. DNA for the CDR3: TGTGCCAGCAGCCAAATCACCGGGGAGCTGTTTTTT. Its translation: CASSQITGELFF.

Notes on this clone: Sequence at one end of the junction differs from germline and may be a read error. This rearrangement joins TRBV7-7 to TRBJ2-5; 7 bases are a match to TRBD2. In germline, CDR1 is SSHAT, CDR2 FNYEAQ (reference sequence). The CDR3 has 13 amino acids. The CDR3 reads CASSPAGVETQYF. The CDR3 DNA sequence: TGTGCTAGCAGCCCCGCGGGGGTAGAGACCCAGTACTTC.

The V call is TRBV5-1, the J call TRBJ2-3, with TRBD1 matching 8 bases. V was pared by 6 bases and J by 2 bases, with 8 bases of the junction left unmatched. Germline CDR1 reads SGHRS; CDR2 reads YFSETQ. This CDR3 is 15 amino acids long. CDR3 loop: CASNSGGPITDTQYF. CDR3 bases: TGCGCCAGCAACTCAGGGGGCCCGATCACAGATACGCAGTATTTT.